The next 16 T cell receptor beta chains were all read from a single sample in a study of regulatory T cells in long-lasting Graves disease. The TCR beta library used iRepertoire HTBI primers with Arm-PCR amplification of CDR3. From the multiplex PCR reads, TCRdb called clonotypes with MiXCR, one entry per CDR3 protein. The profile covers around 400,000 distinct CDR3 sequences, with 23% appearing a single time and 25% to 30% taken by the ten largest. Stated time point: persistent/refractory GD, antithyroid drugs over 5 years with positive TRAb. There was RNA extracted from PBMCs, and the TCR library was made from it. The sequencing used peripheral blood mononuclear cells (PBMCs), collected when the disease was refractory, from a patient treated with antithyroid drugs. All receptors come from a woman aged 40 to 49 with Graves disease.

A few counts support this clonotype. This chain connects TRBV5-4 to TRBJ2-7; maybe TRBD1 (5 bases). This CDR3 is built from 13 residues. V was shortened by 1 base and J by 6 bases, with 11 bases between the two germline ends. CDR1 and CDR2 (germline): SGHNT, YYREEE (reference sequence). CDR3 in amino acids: CASSLFQGGEQYF. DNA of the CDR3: TGTGCCAGCAGCTTGTTCCAGGGTGGCGAGCAGTACTTC.

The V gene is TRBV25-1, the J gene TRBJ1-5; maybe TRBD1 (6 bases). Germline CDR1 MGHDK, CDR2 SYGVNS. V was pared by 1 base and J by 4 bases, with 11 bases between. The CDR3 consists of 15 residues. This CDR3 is CASSELEGGNQPQHF. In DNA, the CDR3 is TGTGCCAGCAGTGAATTGGAAGGGGGGAATCAGCCCCAGCATTTT.

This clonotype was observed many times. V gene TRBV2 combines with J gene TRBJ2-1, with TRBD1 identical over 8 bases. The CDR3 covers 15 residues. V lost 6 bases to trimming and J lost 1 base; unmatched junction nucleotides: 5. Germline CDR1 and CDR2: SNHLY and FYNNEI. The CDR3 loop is CASRPRDRSYNEQFF. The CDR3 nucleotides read TGTGCCAGCAGGCCCCGGGACAGGTCCTACAATGAGCAGTTCTTC. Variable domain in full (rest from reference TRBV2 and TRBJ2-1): EPEVTQTPSHQVTQMGQEVILRCVPISNHLYFYWYRQILGQKVEFLVSFYNNEISEKSEIFDDQFSVERPDGSNFTLKIRSTKLEDSAMYFCASRPRDRSYNEQFFGPGTRLTVL.

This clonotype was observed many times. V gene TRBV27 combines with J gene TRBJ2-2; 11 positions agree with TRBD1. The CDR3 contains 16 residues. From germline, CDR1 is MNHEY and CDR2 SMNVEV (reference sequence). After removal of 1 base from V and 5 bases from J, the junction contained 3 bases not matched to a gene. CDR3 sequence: CASSLWGTGGTGELFF. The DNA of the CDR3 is TGTGCCAGCAGTTTATGGGGGACAGGGGGGACCGGGGAGCTGTTTTTT.

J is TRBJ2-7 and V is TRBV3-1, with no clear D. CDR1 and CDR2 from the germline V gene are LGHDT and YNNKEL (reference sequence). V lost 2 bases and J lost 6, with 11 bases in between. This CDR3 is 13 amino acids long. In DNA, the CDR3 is TGTGCCAGCAGCCAACGGTTTGGTTCCGAGCAGTACTTC. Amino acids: CASSQRFGSEQYF.

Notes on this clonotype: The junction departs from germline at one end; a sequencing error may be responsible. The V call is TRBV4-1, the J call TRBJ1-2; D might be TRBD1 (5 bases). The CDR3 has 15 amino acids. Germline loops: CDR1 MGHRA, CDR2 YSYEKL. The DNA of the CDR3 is TGCGCCAGCAGACAAGGTGGGGCATCCGACTATGGCTACACCTTC. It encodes CASRQGGASDYGYTF.

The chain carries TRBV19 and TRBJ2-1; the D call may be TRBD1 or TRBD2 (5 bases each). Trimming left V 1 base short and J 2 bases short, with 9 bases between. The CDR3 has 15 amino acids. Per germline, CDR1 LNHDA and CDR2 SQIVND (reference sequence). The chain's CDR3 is CASSIAGTTYNEQFF. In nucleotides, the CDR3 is TGTGCCAGTAGTATAGCCGGGACGACCTACAATGAGCAGTTCTTC. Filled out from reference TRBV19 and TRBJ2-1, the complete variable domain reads DGGITQSPKYLFRKEGQNVTLSCEQNLNHDAMYWYRQDPGQGLRLIYYSQIVNDFQKGDIAEGYSVSREKKESFPLTVTSAQKNPTAFYLCASSIAGTTYNEQFFGPGTRLTVL.

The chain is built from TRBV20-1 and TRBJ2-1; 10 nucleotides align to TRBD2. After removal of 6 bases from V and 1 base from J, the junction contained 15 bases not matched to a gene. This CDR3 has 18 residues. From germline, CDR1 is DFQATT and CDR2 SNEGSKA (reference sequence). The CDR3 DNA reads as TGCAGTGCCCATGACCTAGCGGGAGTAATTCGGTCCTACAATGAGCAGTTCTTC. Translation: CSAHDLAGVIRSYNEQFF.

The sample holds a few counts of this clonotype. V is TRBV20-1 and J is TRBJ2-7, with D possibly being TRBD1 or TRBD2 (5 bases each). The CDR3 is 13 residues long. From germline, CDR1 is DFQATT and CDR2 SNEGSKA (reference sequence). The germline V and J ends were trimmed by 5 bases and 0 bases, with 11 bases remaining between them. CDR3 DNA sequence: TGCAGTGCTGGCCGGGACCCCTCCTACGAGCAGTACTTC. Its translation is CSAGRDPSYEQYF.

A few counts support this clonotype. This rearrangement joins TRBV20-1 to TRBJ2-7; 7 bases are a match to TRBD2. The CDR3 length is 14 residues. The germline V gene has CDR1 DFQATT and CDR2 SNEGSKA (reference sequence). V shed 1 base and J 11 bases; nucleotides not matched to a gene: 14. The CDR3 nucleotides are TGCAGTGCTAGAGGACTCGCGGGACTAACCCTTGAGTACTTC. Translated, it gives CSARGLAGLTLEYF.

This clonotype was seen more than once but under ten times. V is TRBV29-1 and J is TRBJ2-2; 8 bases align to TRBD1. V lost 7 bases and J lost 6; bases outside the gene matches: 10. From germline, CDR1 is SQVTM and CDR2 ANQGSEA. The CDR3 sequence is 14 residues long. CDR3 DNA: TGCAGCGCCAGACAGGGGACAAACGCCGGGGAGCTGTTTTTT. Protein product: CSARQGTNAGELFF.

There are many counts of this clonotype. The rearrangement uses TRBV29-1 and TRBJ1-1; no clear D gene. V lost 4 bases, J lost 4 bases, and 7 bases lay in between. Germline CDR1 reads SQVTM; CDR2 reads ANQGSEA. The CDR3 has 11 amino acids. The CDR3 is CSVGTVTEAFF. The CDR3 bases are TGCAGCGTTGGGACGGTCACTGAAGCTTTCTTT.

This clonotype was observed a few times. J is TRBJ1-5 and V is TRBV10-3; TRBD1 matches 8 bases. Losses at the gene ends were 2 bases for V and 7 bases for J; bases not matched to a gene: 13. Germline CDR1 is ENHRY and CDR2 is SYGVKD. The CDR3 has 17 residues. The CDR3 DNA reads TGTGCCATCAGTGAGGGGACAGGTCGTCTAGGAGGCCAGCCCCAGCATTTT. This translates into CAISEGTGRLGGQPQHF.

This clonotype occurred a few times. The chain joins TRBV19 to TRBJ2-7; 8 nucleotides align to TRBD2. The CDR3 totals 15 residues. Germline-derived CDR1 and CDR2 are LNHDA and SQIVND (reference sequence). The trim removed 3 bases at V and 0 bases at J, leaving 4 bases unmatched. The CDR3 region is CASSITGRVSYEQYF. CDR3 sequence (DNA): TGTGCCAGTAGTATCACCGGGAGGGTCTCCTACGAGCAGTACTTC.

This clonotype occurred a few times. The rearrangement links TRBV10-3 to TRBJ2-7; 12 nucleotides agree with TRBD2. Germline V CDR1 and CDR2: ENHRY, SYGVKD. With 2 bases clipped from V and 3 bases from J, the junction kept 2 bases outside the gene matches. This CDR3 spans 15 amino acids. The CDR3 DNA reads TGTGCCATCAGTGAGGGGACTAGCGGGCTCTACGAGCAGTACTTC. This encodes CAISEGTSGLYEQYF.

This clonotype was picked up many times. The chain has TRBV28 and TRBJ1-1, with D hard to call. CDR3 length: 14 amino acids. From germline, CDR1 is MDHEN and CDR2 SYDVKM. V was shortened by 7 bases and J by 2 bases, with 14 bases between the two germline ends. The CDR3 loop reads CASKPGFPNTEAFF. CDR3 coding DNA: TGTGCCAGCAAACCGGGCTTCCCCAACACTGAAGCTTTCTTT.